This TCR beta chain comes out of a study of blood T cell repertoires in COVID-19. On the study more broadly: COVID-19 samples, acute and convalescent, were from the United States, Italy and Spain.

Method: immunoSEQ multiplex PCR; TCRdb's copy keeps in-frame clones and lacks some. The sample has roughly 200,000 clones, 70% to 90% seen once; the top ten hold 4.5% to 5.5%. This clone is a singleton in its sample. V lost 5 bases, J lost 4 bases, and 11 bases lay in between. This CDR3 contains 14 residues. CDR1 is LGHNA and CDR2 is YNFKEQ in the germline V gene. The sequenced sample consisted of peripheral blood. The TCR originated in a woman in her 70s with active or convalescent COVID-19. The chain carries TRBV4-2 and TRBJ2-2; weak D call: TRBD1 (6 bases). The CDR3 is CASSSTGPTGELFF. The CDR3 DNA follows: TGTGCCAGCAGCTCCACAGGGCCCACCGGGGAGCTGTTTTTT.